The rows below give T cell receptor beta chains drawn from one sample of a study of blood T cell repertoires in COVID-19. Measured with immunoSEQ multiplex PCR; TCRdb has only the in-frame clones, and not every one. The sample lists tens of thousands of clones, 80% to 90% occurring once. The sequencing input was peripheral blood. Receptors originate from a human donor in a cohort sampled during active COVID-19. Both conserved end residues are part of each CDR3. The D gene is left open where the match is weak. The listing skips clone size in some rows; elsewhere it reads once, few, many or a size class.

>TRBJ1-4|-|TRBV13|-
TGTGCCAGCGTCCAAGCCGGGGGAGGGAATGAAAAACTGTTTTTT
CASVQAGGGNEKLFF
>TRBJ2-1|-|TRBV13|-
TGTGCCAGCAGCTTCGAACTTCTACCTGCATACAATGAGCAGTTCTTC
CASSFELLPAYNEQFF
>TRBJ2-7|-|TRBV28|-
TGTGCCAGCAGTCTACCTGACAGGCGATCCTCCTACGAGCAGTACTTC
CASSLPDRRSSYEQYF
>TRBJ2-5|-|TRBV7-3|-
TGTGCCAGCAGCCCCATGGGGACTCTAGGAGGGGAGACCCAGTACTTC
CASSPMGTLGGETQYF
>TRBJ2-5|-|TRBV5-1|-
TGCGCCAGCAGACGACGACAGGCCCAAGAGACCCAGTACTTC
CASRRRQAQETQYF
>TRBJ2-3|-|TRBV9|-
TGTGCCAGTAGCGTAACTAGCTCGAGCACAGATACGCAGTATTTT
CASSVTSSSTDTQYF
>TRBJ1-1|-|TRBV28|-
TGTGCCAGCAGTTCTGAACGGGTCTATGAAGCTTTCTTT
CASSSERVYEAFF
>TRBJ2-3|TRBD2|TRBV28|-
TGTGCCTCTGTGGAGGGAGGGAGGGGAGATACGCAGTATTTT
CASVEGGRGDTQYF
>TRBJ2-7|-|TRBV6-1|-
TGTGCCAGCAGTGAAGCGCGGAAGGTCACCGTCTACGAGCAGTACTTC
CASSEARKVTVYEQYF
>TRBJ1-2|TRBD1|TRBV15|-
TGTGCCACCAGCAGAAACCGACAGGGCAACTATGGCTACACCTTC
CATSRNRQGNYGYTF
>TRBJ2-7|TRBD2|TRBV29-1|-
TGCAGCGTTGTATGGCTAGCGGACTCCTACGAGCAGTACTTC
CSVVWLADSYEQYF
>TRBJ2-7|TRBD2|TRBV19|-
TGTGCCAGTAGTTCGGGACTATATTACGAGCAGTACTTC
CASSSGLYYEQYF
>TRBJ2-7|TRBD1|TRBV18|-
TGTGCCAGCTCACCGCCGGGACAGATGACAAACGAGCAGTACTTC
CASSPPGQMTNEQYF
>TRBJ2-7|TRBD1|TRBV19|once
TGTGCCAGTAGTATCCGTCCGGACAGGGACTACGAGCAGTACTTC
CASSIRPDRDYEQYF
>TRBJ1-3|-|TRBV7-3|-
TGTGCCAGCAGTCCCAACGAGGGAAACACCATATATTTT
CASSPNEGNTIYF
>TRBJ2-3|-|TRBV9|-
TGTGCCAGCACCAGAGGGGGTGGAGGCACAGATACGCAGTATTTT
CASTRGGGGTDTQYF
>TRBJ2-7|-|TRBV27|-
TGTGCCAGCACCCAGAGGATGGGGGGTCCTTCCTACGAGCAGTACTTC
CASTQRMGGPSYEQYF
>TRBJ2-3|TRBD2|TRBV7-2|-
TGTGCCAGCAGCTTAGCAGCTAGCGGCTTCACAGATACGCAGTATTTT
CASSLAASGFTDTQYF
>TRBJ2-2|-|TRBV5-1|-
TGCGCCAGCAGCACGGACTTCAACACCGGGGAGCTGTTTTTT
CASSTDFNTGELFF
>TRBJ2-5|TRBD2|TRBV5-5|-
TGTGCCAGCAGCTACCTTGGCGGGAGGGCCTTGGAGACCCAGTACTTC
CASSYLGGRALETQYF
>TRBJ1-1|-|TRBV23-1|-
TGCGCCAGCAGTCAACAGGGGTTCACTGAAGCTTTCTTT
CASSQQGFTEAFF
>TRBJ2-1|TRBD1|TRBV5-1|-
TGCGCCAGCAGCAGGGGACAGGGGGCGGAGGAGCAGTTCTTC
CASSRGQGAEEQFF
>TRBJ2-5|TRBD1|TRBV14|-
TGTGCCAGCAGCCAAGAACGGGGACAGGTCCATACCCAGTACTTC
CASSQERGQVHTQYF
>TRBJ1-2|TRBD1|TRBV30|-
TGTGCCTGGAGCCGGGACAGGGGGCTATATGGCTACACCTTC
CAWSRDRGLYGYTF
>TRBJ1-5|TRBD1|TRBV18|once
TGTGCCAGCTCACCAGGGACAGTCTTGGGGCAGCCCCAGCATTTT
CASSPGTVLGQPQHF
>TRBJ2-1|-|TRBV28|-
TGTGCCAGCAAAGTGCAGGAGGGGTTTACCTACAATGAGCAGTTCTTC
CASKVQEGFTYNEQFF
>TRBJ1-5|TRBD1|TRBV28|-
TGTGCCAGCAGTTTATTTCTCTCTTTTCGCCAGGGGGAACGAAGCAATCAGCCCCAGCATTTT
CASSLFLSFRQGERSNQPQHF
>TRBJ2-1|TRBD1|TRBV9|-
TGTGCCAGCAGTCGACAGGGCGGCAATGAGCAGTTCTTC
CASSRQGGNEQFF
>TRBJ1-2|-|TRBV4-1|-
TGCGCCAGCAGCCAAGACCTTCGGGGCTACACCTTC
CASSQDLRGYTF
>TRBJ1-2|-|TRBV3-1/TRBV3-2|-
TGTGCCAGCAGCCAACCCAGTTTGGGCTACACCTTC
CASSQPSLGYTF
>TRBJ2-1|-|TRBV6-5|-
TGTGCCAGCAGTTACATTTCGGGAGAGGGCTACAATGAGCAGTTCTTC
CASSYISGEGYNEQFF
>TRBJ2-2|TRBD2|TRBV5-6|once
TGTGCCAGCAGCTTGGGGCTAGCGGGAGCTCACGGGGAGCTGTTTTTT
CASSLGLAGAHGELFF
>TRBJ2-7|-|TRBV19|-
TGTGCCAGTAGTGCCCCCTCTGCCCCGTCGGGCGAGCAGTACTTC
CASSAPSAPSGEQYF
>TRBJ2-7|TRBD1|TRBV18|-
TGTGCCAGCTCACCAAGGACAGGGGAGGACGAGCAGTACTTC
CASSPRTGEDEQYF
>TRBJ2-5|-|TRBV7-3|-
TGTGCCAGCAGCTTAATGGGCGGGCAAGAGACCCAGTACTTC
CASSLMGGQETQYF
>TRBJ2-6|-|TRBV5-1|-
TGCGCCAGCAGCTTGGATGGGACATTACCCGGGGCCAACGTCCTGACTTTC
CASSLDGTLPGANVLTF
>TRBJ1-4|-|TRBV9|-
TGTGCCAGCAGCGGCAGACAGGCCCAAAATGAAAAACTGTTTTTT
CASSGRQAQNEKLFF
>TRBJ2-2|-|TRBV27|-
TGTGCCAGCAGTTTAGAGTGGAGGGGGCAGATAGACGGGGAGCTGTTTTTT
CASSLEWRGQIDGELFF
>TRBJ2-3|-|TRBV9|-
TGTGCCAGCAGCCCCCGAACGGCTAGGAGAGGTGCAGATACGCAGTATTTT
CASSPRTARRGADTQYF